Listed here are 29 T cell receptor beta chains from one sample, sequenced in a study of T-cell reconstitution after alpha-beta-depleted transplantation in children (dated by TCRdb to between 2015 and 2016). The time point tag for this specimen amounts to: day 60 (about 2 months) after transplantation. Read against the paper, the sample's treatment or condition label means: allogeneic hematopoietic cell transplantation with graft depleted of TCRalphabeta T cells and CD19 B cells. The library was produced with PCR. Sequencing was performed on an Illumina HiSeq 2500. Molecular barcoding was employed in the preparation of TCR libraries, with unique molecular identifiers being used to normalize TCRbeta repertoire quantification. Using fastp trimming at Q25 and MiXCR clonotype assembly, TCRdb reanalyzed the public sequencing data and kept in-frame beta chains. For every CDR3 protein sequence, its rows merge into one entry that carries the most common genes and DNA. The sample table contains under 25,000 distinct CDR3 sequences; only one count was recorded for around 13% of them. Over 30% of the sample is held by the ten biggest clonotypes.

The material was PBMCs, mostly from graft donor cells, obtained 60 days after TCRalphabeta/CD19-depleted stem cell transplant. The receptors derive from a female patient between 2 and 10 years old who had a stem cell transplant for congenital amegakaryocytic thrombocytopenia, so the T cells may come from the graft donor.

This clonotype has ten or more counts. This chain uses TRBV6-5 with TRBJ2-3, with 12 nucleotides matching TRBD1. CDR3 length: 15 residues. Trimming removed 6 bases from V and 3 bases from J; junction bases left unmatched: 4. Germline V gene data show CDR1 as MNHEY and CDR2 as SVGAGI. This chain's CDR3 is CASSGDRGRTDTQYF. Here the CDR3 DNA reads TGTGCCAGCAGCGGGGACAGGGGGCGGACAGATACGCAGTATTTT.

This clonotype was observed once. A read error is possible here, since a much larger clone lies one base away. This chain joins TRBV4-1 and TRBJ2-5; unclear D gene. V lost 2 bases and J 5 bases, leaving 9 bases between the germline ends. This CDR3 comprises 13 residues. Germline loops: CDR1 MGHRA, CDR2 YSYEKL. CDR3 in amino acids: CASSQLARETQYF. CDR3 nucleotide sequence: TGCGCCAGCAGCCAATTGGCGAGGGAGACCCAGTACTTC.

This clonotype was counted at least ten times. The chain couples TRBV5-1 to TRBJ1-2; TRBD1 is a possible D gene (5 bases). In germline, CDR1 is SGHRS, CDR2 YFSETQ. This CDR3 has 13 residues. The germline V and J ends were trimmed by 3 bases and 8 bases, with 14 bases remaining between them. The CDR3 bases are TGCGCCAGCAGCTCAGGGCTGGCCCGCGGCTACACCTTC. This gives the protein CASSSGLARGYTF.

This clonotype was seen many times. The chain combines TRBV10-3 with TRBJ2-5; a possible D gene is TRBD1 (5 bases). This CDR3 spans 13 amino acids. Germline lookup yields CDR1 ENHRY and CDR2 SYGVKD. V shed 2 bases and J shed 5 bases, with 9 bases lying between them. This CDR3 reads CAISEQGGETQYF. The CDR3 DNA reads TGTGCCATCAGTGAGCAGGGTGGGGAGACCCAGTACTTC.

The chain employs TRBV29-1 and TRBJ1-5, with D perhaps TRBD1 (5 bases). Trimming stripped 5 bases from V and 4 bases from J, with 12 bases between. The CDR3 totals 13 residues. Germline CDR1 and CDR2: SQVTM and ANQGSEA. CDR3 residues: CSVQVGVNQPQHF. CDR3 DNA sequence: TGCAGCGTTCAAGTGGGGGTAAATCAGCCCCAGCATTTT.

There are many counts of this clonotype. V is TRBV25-1 and J is TRBJ2-7; D is unresolved. This CDR3 has 15 amino acids. Trimming shortened V by 6 bases and J by 3 bases, and 18 bases separated the two germline ends. Germline values: CDR1 MGHDK, CDR2 SYGVNS. CDR3 nucleotide sequence: TGTGCCAGCAGACCTAGGGCCCCCGACGGCTACGAGCAGTACTTC. Translation: CASRPRAPDGYEQYF.

The sample holds many counts of this clonotype. The V gene is TRBV5-1, the J gene TRBJ1-1, with D uncertain. Germline loops: CDR1 SGHRS, CDR2 YFSETQ. The CDR3 length is 16 residues. Trimming left V 0 bases short and J 0 bases short, with 12 bases between. The CDR3 sequence is CASSLALTGVNTEAFF. The CDR3 nucleotides are TGCGCCAGCAGCTTGGCCCTAACGGGAGTGAACACTGAAGCTTTCTTT.

This clonotype has at least ten counts. The rearrangement uses TRBV10-3 and TRBJ2-7; possibly TRBD2 for D (6 bases). This CDR3 has 14 amino acids. The V and J ends lost 10 bases and 1 base respectively, with 17 bases between them. In germline, CDR1 is ENHRY, CDR2 SYGVKD. The CDR3 region has the DNA TGTGCCACCTCCGGTACTAGCCGTTCCTACGAGCAGTACTTC. It specifies CATSGTSRSYEQYF.

This clonotype occurred many times. The chain employs TRBV6-2 or TRBV6-3 and TRBJ2-7; TRBD2 aligns across 12 bases. With 9 bases clipped from V and 0 bases from J, the junction kept 12 bases outside the gene matches. This CDR3 contains 17 residues. Germline lookup yields CDR1 MNHEY and CDR2 SVGEGT. The CDR3 region is CASAPTSGRRSSYEQYF. The CDR3 DNA is TGTGCCAGTGCCCCAACTAGCGGGAGGAGGAGCTCCTACGAGCAGTACTTC.

This clonotype appeared many times. The chain carries TRBV29-1 and TRBJ2-2, with 8 bases fitting TRBD1. Trimming removed 6 bases from V and 7 bases from J; junction bases left unmatched: 10. CDR3 length: 14 residues. Per the germline V gene, CDR1 is SQVTM and CDR2 is ANQGSEA. The CDR3 DNA reads TGCAGCGTCTTCAGGACAGGGTCGGGCGGGGAGCTGTTTTTT. Residues: CSVFRTGSGGELFF.

This clonotype occurred many times. The J gene is TRBJ1-2, the V gene TRBV20-1, with a weak D call TRBD1 (6 bases). In germline, CDR1 is DFQATT, CDR2 SNEGSKA (reference sequence). This CDR3 contains 12 residues. The germline V and J ends were trimmed by 5 bases and 1 base, with 8 bases remaining between them. CDR3 coding DNA: TGCAGTGCTGGGACAAATAACTATGGCTACACCTTC. This translates into CSAGTNNYGYTF.

This clonotype occurred many times. The V call is TRBV7-8, the J call TRBJ2-1, with TRBD2 identical over 13 bases. The germline CDR1 and CDR2 sequences are SGHVS and FQNEAQ. Germline trimming cut 7 bases from V and 7 bases from J; bases unmatched to any gene: 4. The CDR3 runs 14 residues. The CDR3 DNA follows: TGTGCCAGCAATAAGGGACTAGCGGGGAATGAGCAGTTCTTC. It specifies CASNKGLAGNEQFF.

This clonotype is labeled as medium-sized. V is TRBV12-3 or TRBV12-4 and J is TRBJ1-6; TRBD1 is a possible D gene (5 bases). Trimming removed 6 bases from V and 7 bases from J, with 13 bases in between. This CDR3 region has 14 residues. The CDR3 DNA sequence: TGTGCCAGCAGCCTTGGCGGGACGAATTCACCCCTCCACTTT. Encoded protein: CASSLGGTNSPLHF.

This clonotype was seen at least ten times. This chain uses TRBV20-1 with TRBJ2-2; D perhaps matches TRBD2 (5 bases). Trimming shortened V by 0 bases and J by 7 bases, and 12 bases separated the two germline ends. CDR1 is DFQATT, CDR2 SNEGSKA, per germline (reference sequence). The CDR3 is 14 residues long. Here the CDR3 reads CSARESPAGGELFF. The CDR3 nucleotides are TGCAGTGCTAGAGAAAGTCCGGCGGGCGGGGAGCTGTTTTTT.

This clonotype was seen ten or more times. The gene calls are TRBV20-1 and TRBJ2-7, with 7 bases matching TRBD2. The CDR3 runs to 13 residues. Trimming cost V 3 bases and J 0 bases; bases outside gene matches: 2. Germline V gene sequence: CDR1 DFQATT, CDR2 SNEGSKA (reference sequence). CDR3 DNA sequence: TGCAGTGCTAGGGCTAGCGGCTCCTACGAGCAGTACTTC. It codes for CSARASGSYEQYF.

This clonotype was counted between two and nine times. The J gene is TRBJ2-1, the V gene TRBV4-3, with unresolved D. CDR1 is LGHNA and CDR2 is YSLEER in the germline V gene. V lost 4 bases, J lost 8 bases, and 12 bases lay in between. This CDR3 comprises 13 residues. In DNA, the CDR3 is TGCGCCAGCAGCCCAGACCCAGAGGATGAGCAGTTCTTC. It codes for CASSPDPEDEQFF.

This clonotype showed up many times. This chain uses TRBV29-1 with TRBJ2-5, with 7 nucleotides matching TRBD1. Trimming took 1 base from V and 3 from J; bases not matched to a gene: 14. The CDR3 runs 17 residues. Germline V gives CDR1 SQVTM, CDR2 ANQGSEA. The CDR3 sequence: CSVEVTGTTGFEETQYF. The CDR3 DNA is TGCAGCGTTGAAGTGACAGGGACCACGGGTTTTGAAGAGACCCAGTACTTC.

At least ten counts were recorded for this clonotype. The chain recombines TRBV20-1 with TRBJ2-3; 9 positions match TRBD2. Germline V gene data show CDR1 as DFQATT and CDR2 as SNEGSKA (reference sequence). Trimming removed 5 bases from V and 4 bases from J; junction bases left unmatched: 10. The CDR3 extends over 15 amino acids. CDR3 DNA: TGCAGTGCTTGGGAGCGGGAGGCGGGGGCAGATACGCAGTATTTT. This gives the protein CSAWEREAGADTQYF.

Here the CDR3 reads CASSFWRIQPQHF. Here the CDR3 DNA reads TGTGCCAGCAGTTTTTGGAGAATACAGCCCCAGCATTTT. The V gene is TRBV28, the J gene TRBJ1-5; D call uncertain. The CDR3 runs 13 residues. Germline CDR1 MDHEN, CDR2 SYDVKM. The V end lost 3 bases, the J end lost 7 bases, and 10 bases lay between the germline ends.

This clonotype was recorded many times. CDR3 bases: TGTGCCAGCAGCTTAAGAGCGGGAGATGAGCAGTTCTTC. This encodes CASSLRAGDEQFF. This chain joins TRBV7-6 and TRBJ2-1; 8 bases align to TRBD2. Trimming cost V 2 bases and J 8 bases; bases outside gene matches: 2. The germline V gene encodes CDR1 SGHVS and CDR2 FNYEAQ. The CDR3 is 13 residues long.

The table lists this clonotype with many counts. The rearrangement links TRBV4-1 to TRBJ2-5; 9 nucleotides agree with TRBD1. Per germline, CDR1 MGHRA and CDR2 YSYEKL. J gave up 4 bases and V 4 bases, and 16 bases lay outside the gene matches. This CDR3 spans 18 amino acids. For the CDR3, the DNA is TGCGCCAGCAGCCTTAGCACCGGGACAGGGAGGGTCGGAGAGACCCAGTACTTC. Encoded protein: CASSLSTGTGRVGETQYF.

The table lists this clonotype with many counts. The V and J genes are TRBV6-4 and TRBJ2-1; TRBD2 agrees at 8 bases. The length of the CDR3 is 16 residues. The ends lost 0 bases at V and 4 bases at J; junction bases unmatched: 5. Germline V lookup: CDR1 MRHNA, CDR2 SNTAGT. The CDR3 protein is CASSDSAGEGYNEQFF. In DNA, the CDR3 is TGTGCCAGCAGTGACTCAGCGGGAGAGGGTTACAATGAGCAGTTCTTC.

The chain couples TRBV10-1 to TRBJ1-5; D unresolved. The CDR3 loop spans 20 amino acids. V gave up 7 bases and J gave up 0 bases, with 28 bases separating them. CDR1 WNHNN and CDR2 SYGVQD come from the germline V gene (reference sequence). DNA of the CDR3: TGCGCCAGCAAGGAGAGTATCCGCTCGCCCAACGCAGATAGCAATCAGCCCCAGCATTTT. Translation gives CASKESIRSPNADSNQPQHF.

This clonotype was seen ten or more times. This chain connects TRBV27 to TRBJ2-5; a weak D match, TRBD1 (5 bases). The germline V gene has CDR1 MNHEY and CDR2 SMNVEV (reference sequence). V lost 2 bases and J lost 6, with 16 bases in between. CDR3 length: 15 amino acids. The CDR3 DNA reads TGTGCCAGCAGTTTAAGACAGTCAGTTATACAGACCCAGTACTTC. Translation: CASSLRQSVIQTQYF.

V is TRBV5-2 and J is TRBJ2-7. TRBV5-2 is a listed pseudogene. The CDR3 totals 14 residues. CDR3 DNA: TGTGCCATGGGCTATGGGCAGCTCCCCTACGAGCAGTACTTC. Translation: CAMGYGQLPYEQYF.

This clonotype was counted many times. V and J are TRBV20-1 and TRBJ2-3, with D unresolved. CDR3 length equals 13 residues. Trimming pared 6 bases from V and 0 bases from J, leaving 10 bases between. Looked up from germline, CDR1 is DFQATT and CDR2 is SNEGSKA (reference sequence). CDR3 bases: TGCAGTGCGCGATCCCCTAGCACAGATACGCAGTATTTT. It yields the protein CSARSPSTDTQYF.

The chain recombines TRBV20-1 with TRBJ2-1; 10 bases line up with TRBD2. The germline CDR1 and CDR2 sequences are DFQATT and SNEGSKA (reference sequence). The V segment lost 1 base and the J segment 6 bases; nucleotides outside the gene matches: 0. The CDR3 is 13 amino acids. The CDR3 sequence is CSARGLAGNEQFF. The CDR3 DNA is TGCAGTGCTAGAGGACTAGCGGGCAATGAGCAGTTCTTC.

This clonotype was counted many times. This rearrangement joins TRBV12-3 or TRBV12-4 to TRBJ2-6; 14 bases are a match to TRBD2. The junction had 7 bases not matched to a gene; V was cut back by 0 bases and J by 0 bases. The CDR3 is made up of 21 amino acids. The CDR3 region has the DNA TGTGCCAGCAGTTTAGCGAGGTTTGGACTAGCGGGGGGCTCTGGGGCCAACGTCCTGACTTTC. Translation: CASSLARFGLAGGSGANVLTF.

This clonotype was counted many times. The chain is built from TRBV21-1 and TRBJ2-3. TRBV21-1 is assigned pseudogene status. This CDR3 region has 15 residues. In DNA form, the CDR3 reads TGTGCCAGCAGCAAATTTATAATTCAGAAAGATACGCAGTATTTT. It codes for CASSKFIIQKDTQYF.